This TCR beta chain came from a study of beta chain features in type 1 diabetes. Overall study context: In all, some 100,000,000 sorted cells from all samples were analyzed.

With respect to this clone: Its antigen is not known.

Broader study findings: The analysis here could not establish whether HLA type shapes TCRB rearrangement. Patients with type 1 diabetes carried fewer insertions and had more deletions at their VDJ junctions.

The length of the CDR3 is 16 residues. Trimming took 5 bases from V and 3 from J, leaving 17 bases between them. CDR1 and CDR2 (germline): SGHNT, YENEEA. Reverse transcription of all isolated RNA meant that expressed TCRB transcripts were sequenced. Clones were read by immunoSEQ multiplex PCR, and TCRdb kept only the in-frame ones, dropping some. The sample has under 500,000 clones; around 30% are singletons. The chain recombines TRBV11-3 with TRBJ2-1; D uncertain. Sample: naive CD4+ T cells from blood. The TCR sequence derives from a man aged 18 to 35 in good health. The CDR3 region is CASSVSAGRVYNEQFF. In DNA form, the CDR3 reads TGTGCCAGCAGCGTCTCTGCTGGACGGGTCTACAATGAGCAGTTCTTC.